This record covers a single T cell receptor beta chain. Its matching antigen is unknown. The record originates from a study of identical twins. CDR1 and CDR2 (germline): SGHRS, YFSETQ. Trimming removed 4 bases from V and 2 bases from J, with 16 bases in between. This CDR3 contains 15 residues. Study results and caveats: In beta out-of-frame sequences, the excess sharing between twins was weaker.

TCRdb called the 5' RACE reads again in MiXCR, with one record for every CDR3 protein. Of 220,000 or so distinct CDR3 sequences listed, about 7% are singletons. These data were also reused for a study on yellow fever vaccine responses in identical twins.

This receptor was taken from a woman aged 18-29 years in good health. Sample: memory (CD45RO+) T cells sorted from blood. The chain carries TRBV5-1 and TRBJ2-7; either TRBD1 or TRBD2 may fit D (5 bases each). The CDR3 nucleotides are TGCGCCAGCAGCCAAGTGGCTGGGGGTACCTACGAGCAGTACTTC. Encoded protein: CASSQVAGGTYEQYF.